The 5 T cell receptor beta chains given below trace back to one sample, sequenced in a study of T cell responses to AZD1222 COVID-19 vaccine. The assay was immunoSEQ multiplex PCR, and TCRdb's table has in-frame clones only and misses some. The sample gives 150,000 to 190,000 clones, 85% to 90% of which show up once; roughly 9.1% is in the top ten. Sequenced material: peripheral blood, taken 28 days after the second AZD1222 dose. These receptors were obtained from an adult who received the AZD1222 COVID-19 vaccine.

The rearrangement links TRBV4-2 to TRBJ2-1; 8 bases agree with TRBD2. The CDR3 is 16 amino acids. The V gene's germline CDR1 is LGHNA and CDR2 YNFKEQ. J lost 7 bases, V lost 0 bases, and 8 bases had no gene match. This CDR3 reads CASSQETSGSMNEQFF. Written as DNA, the CDR3 is TGTGCCAGCAGCCAAGAAACCAGCGGGAGTATGAATGAGCAGTTCTTC.

The chain is built from TRBV28 and TRBJ1-5; D might be TRBD1 (5 bases). CDR3 size: 13 residues. The germline V gene encodes CDR1 MDHEN and CDR2 SYDVKM. V was clipped by 4 bases and J by 1 base, with 5 bases between them. CDR3: CASSWDSNQPQHF. The CDR3 region has the DNA TGTGCCAGCAGTTGGGACAGCAATCAGCCCCAGCATTTT.

J is TRBJ1-2 and V is TRBV28; TRBD1 aligns across 9 bases. After removal of 6 bases from V and 2 bases from J, the junction contained 7 bases not matched to a gene. The CDR3 has 15 amino acids. Germline CDR1 is MDHEN and CDR2 is SYDVKM. Here the CDR3 reads CASSSTGGGNYGYTF. The DNA for the CDR3 is TGTGCCAGCAGCTCGACAGGGGGAGGGAACTATGGCTACACCTTC.

J is TRBJ2-2 and V is TRBV28; 8 bases line up with TRBD1. This CDR3 spans 17 amino acids. Germline V gene data show CDR1 as MDHEN and CDR2 as SYDVKM. Trimming cost V 6 bases and J 1 base; bases outside gene matches: 10. Written as DNA, the CDR3 is TGTGCCAGCAGGTCGGACAGGGCTGGTAGGAACACCGGGGAGCTGTTTTTT. Translated, it gives CASRSDRAGRNTGELFF.

This CDR3 is CASSLGRASWRNEQFF. The CDR3 DNA reads as TGTGCCAGCAGCTTGGGTAGGGCCTCCTGGAGGAATGAGCAGTTCTTC. V is TRBV5-6 and J is TRBJ2-1; tentative D call: TRBD2 (5 bases). In germline, CDR1 is SGHDT, CDR2 YYEEEE. CDR3 length equals 16 residues. Trimming cost V 0 bases and J 7 bases, with 17 bases left between them.